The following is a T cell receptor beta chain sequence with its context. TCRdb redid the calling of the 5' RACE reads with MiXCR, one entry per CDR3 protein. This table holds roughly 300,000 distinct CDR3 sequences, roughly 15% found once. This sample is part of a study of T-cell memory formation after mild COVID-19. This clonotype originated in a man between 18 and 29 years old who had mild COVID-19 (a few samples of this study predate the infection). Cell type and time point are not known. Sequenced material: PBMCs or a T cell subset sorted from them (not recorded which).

This CDR3 reads CASRGQGFAEAFF. CDR3 coding DNA: TGTGCCAGCAGGGGACAGGGGTTCGCTGAAGCTTTCTTT. This chain links TRBV27 with TRBJ1-1, with 10 bases lining up with TRBD1. Germline V gives CDR1 MNHEY, CDR2 SMNVEV (reference sequence). This CDR3 has 13 amino acids. Losses at the gene ends were 6 bases for V and 6 bases for J; bases not matched to a gene: 4.